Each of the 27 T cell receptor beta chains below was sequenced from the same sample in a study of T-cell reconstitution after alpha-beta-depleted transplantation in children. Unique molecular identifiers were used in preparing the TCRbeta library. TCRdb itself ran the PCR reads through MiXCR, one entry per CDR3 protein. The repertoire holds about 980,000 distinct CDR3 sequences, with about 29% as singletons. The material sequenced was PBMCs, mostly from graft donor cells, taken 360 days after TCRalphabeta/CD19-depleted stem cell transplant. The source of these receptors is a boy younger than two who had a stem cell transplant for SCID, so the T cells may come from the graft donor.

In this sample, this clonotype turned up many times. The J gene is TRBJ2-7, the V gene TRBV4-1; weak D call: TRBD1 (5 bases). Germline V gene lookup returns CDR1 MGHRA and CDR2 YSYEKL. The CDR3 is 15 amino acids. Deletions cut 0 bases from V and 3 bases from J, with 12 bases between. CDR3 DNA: TGCGCCAGCAGCCAAGACAGGGTTTTGAGCTACGAGCAGTACTTC. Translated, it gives CASSQDRVLSYEQYF.

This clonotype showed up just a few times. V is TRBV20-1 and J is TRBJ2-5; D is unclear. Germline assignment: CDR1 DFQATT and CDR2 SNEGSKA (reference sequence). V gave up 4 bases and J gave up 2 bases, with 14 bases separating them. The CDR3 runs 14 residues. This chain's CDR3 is CSAIGRQGQETQYF. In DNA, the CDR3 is TGCAGTGCTATCGGACGGCAAGGGCAAGAGACCCAGTACTTC.

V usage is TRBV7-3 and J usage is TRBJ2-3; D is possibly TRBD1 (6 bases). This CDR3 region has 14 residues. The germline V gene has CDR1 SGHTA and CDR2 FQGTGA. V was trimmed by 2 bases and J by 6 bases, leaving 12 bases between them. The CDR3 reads CASSLQGPGDTQYF. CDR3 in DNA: TGTGCCAGCAGCTTACAGGGGCCAGGGGATACGCAGTATTTT.

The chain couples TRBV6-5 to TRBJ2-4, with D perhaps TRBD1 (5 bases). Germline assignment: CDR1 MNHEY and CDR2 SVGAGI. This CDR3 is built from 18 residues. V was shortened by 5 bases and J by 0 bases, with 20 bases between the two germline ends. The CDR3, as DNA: TGTGCCAGCAGTACCCGATACCCAGGGTTCGGAGCCAAAAACATTCAGTACTTC. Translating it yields CASSTRYPGFGAKNIQYF.

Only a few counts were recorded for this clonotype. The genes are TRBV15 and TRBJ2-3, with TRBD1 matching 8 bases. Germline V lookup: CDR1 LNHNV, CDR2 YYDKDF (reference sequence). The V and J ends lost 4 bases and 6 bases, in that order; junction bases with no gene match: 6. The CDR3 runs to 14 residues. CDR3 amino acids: CATSTTGGPDTQYF. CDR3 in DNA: TGTGCCACCAGCACCACAGGGGGGCCCGATACGCAGTATTTT.

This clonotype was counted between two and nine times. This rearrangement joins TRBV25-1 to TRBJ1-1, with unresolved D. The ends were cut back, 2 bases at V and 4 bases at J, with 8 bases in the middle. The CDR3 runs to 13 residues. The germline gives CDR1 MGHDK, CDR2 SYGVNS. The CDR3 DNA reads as TGTGCCAGCAGTGAAACCGATAGCACTGAAGCTTTCTTT. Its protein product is CASSETDSTEAFF.

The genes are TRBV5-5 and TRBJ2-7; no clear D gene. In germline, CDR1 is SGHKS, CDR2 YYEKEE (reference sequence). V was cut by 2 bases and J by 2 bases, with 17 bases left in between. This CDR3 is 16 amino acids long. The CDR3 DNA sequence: TGTGCCAGCAGCTTCCAAGGCGTACTTGTTACCTACGAGCAGTACTTC. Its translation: CASSFQGVLVTYEQYF.

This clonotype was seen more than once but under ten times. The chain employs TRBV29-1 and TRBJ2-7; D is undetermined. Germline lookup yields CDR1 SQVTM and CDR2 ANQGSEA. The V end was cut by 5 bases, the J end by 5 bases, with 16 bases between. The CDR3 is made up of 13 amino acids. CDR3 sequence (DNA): TGCAGCGTTCTCCCTCCCCCTCCAAACGAGCAGTACTTC. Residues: CSVLPPPPNEQYF.

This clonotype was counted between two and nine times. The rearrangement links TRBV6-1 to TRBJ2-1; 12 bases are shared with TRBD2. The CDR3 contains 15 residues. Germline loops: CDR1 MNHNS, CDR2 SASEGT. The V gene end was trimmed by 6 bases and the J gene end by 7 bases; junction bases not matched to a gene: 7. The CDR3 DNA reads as TGTGCCAGCAGGCTACTAGCGGGGGGTTGGAATGAGCAGTTCTTC. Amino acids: CASRLLAGGWNEQFF.

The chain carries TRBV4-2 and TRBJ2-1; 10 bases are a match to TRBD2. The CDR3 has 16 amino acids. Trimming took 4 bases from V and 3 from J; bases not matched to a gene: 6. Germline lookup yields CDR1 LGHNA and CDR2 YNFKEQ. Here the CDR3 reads CASSPPSGGYYNEQFF. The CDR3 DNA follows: TGTGCCAGCAGCCCTCCTAGCGGGGGTTACTACAATGAGCAGTTCTTC.

DNA of the CDR3: TGTGCCAGCAGACCGGGACAGTGGGCATCCTACGAGCAGTACTTC. Its protein is CASRPGQWASYEQYF. The chain joins TRBV21-1 to TRBJ2-7; TRBD1 reflects the table's D call only, with no check against the DNA. TRBV21-1 is designated a pseudogene. The CDR3 covers 15 residues.

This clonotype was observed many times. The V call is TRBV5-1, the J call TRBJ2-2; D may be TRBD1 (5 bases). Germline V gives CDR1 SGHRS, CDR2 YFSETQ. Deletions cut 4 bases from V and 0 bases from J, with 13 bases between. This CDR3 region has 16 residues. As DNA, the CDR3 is TGCGCCAGCAGCCTCTCAGGGCCGGCGAACACCGGGGAGCTGTTTTTT. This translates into CASSLSGPANTGELFF.

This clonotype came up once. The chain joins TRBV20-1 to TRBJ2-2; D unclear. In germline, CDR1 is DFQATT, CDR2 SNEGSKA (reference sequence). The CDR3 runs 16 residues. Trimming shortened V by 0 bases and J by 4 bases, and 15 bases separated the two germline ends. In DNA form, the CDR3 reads TGCAGTGCTAGAGATCTGAAGACGGTCGGCACCGGGGAGCTGTTTTTT. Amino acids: CSARDLKTVGTGELFF.

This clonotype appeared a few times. CDR3 residues: CASSTTPSTDTQYF. The CDR3, as DNA: TGTGCCAGCAGTACCACCCCTAGCACAGATACGCAGTATTTT. The genes are TRBV12-3 or TRBV12-4 and TRBJ2-3; D is undetermined. The CDR3 contains 14 residues. V was trimmed by 5 bases and J by 0 bases, leaving 9 bases between them.

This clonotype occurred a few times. The CDR3 DNA reads as TGTGCCAGCAGTTTTAGGGATGGTGGAGAAGCTTTCTTT. Its protein is CASSFRDGGEAFF. The chain recombines TRBV12-3 or TRBV12-4 with TRBJ1-1; D not certain. CDR3 length equals 13 residues. V lost 3 bases and J 8 bases, leaving 13 bases between the germline ends.

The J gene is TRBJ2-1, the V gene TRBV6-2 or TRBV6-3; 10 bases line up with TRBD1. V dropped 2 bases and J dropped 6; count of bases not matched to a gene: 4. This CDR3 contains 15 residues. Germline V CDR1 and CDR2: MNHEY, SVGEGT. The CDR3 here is CASSYMGQGTNEQFF. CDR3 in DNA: TGTGCCAGCAGTTACATGGGACAGGGGACCAATGAGCAGTTCTTC.

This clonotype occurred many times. The CDR3 nucleotides are TGTGCCAGCGGAGTGCGGGCGACCGGGGAGCTGTTTTTT. Amino acid sequence: CASGVRATGELFF. V is TRBV28 and J is TRBJ2-2, with D possibly matching TRBD2 (5 bases). CDR1 is MDHEN and CDR2 is SYDVKM in the germline V gene. CDR3 length equals 13 residues. The V and J ends lost 8 bases and 5 bases respectively, with 12 bases between them.

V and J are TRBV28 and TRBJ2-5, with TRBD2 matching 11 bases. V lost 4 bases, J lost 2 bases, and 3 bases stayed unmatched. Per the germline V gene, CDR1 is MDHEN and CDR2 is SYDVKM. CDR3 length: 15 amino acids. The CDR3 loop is CASSSIAGGQETQYF. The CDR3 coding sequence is TGTGCCAGCAGTTCGATAGCGGGGGGGCAAGAGACCCAGTACTTC.

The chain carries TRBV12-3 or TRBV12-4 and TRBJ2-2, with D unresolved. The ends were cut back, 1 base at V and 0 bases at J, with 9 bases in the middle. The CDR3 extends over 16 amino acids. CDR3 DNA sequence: TGTGCCAGCAGTTTAGATAGGTTCGCGAACACCGGGGAGCTGTTTTTT. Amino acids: CASSLDRFANTGELFF.

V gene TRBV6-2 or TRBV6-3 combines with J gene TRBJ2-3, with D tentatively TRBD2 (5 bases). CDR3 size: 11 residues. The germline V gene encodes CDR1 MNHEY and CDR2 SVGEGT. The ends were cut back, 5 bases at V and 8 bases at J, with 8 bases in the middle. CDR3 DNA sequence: TGTGCCAGCAGTGAGCGGTTTACGCAGTATTTT. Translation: CASSERFTQYF.

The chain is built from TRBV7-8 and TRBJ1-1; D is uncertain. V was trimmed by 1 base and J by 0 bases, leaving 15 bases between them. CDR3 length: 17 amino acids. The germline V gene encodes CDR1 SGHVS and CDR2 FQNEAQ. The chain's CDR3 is CASSLGTQRGMNTEAFF. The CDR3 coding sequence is TGTGCCAGCAGCTTAGGCACCCAACGGGGAATGAACACTGAAGCTTTCTTT.

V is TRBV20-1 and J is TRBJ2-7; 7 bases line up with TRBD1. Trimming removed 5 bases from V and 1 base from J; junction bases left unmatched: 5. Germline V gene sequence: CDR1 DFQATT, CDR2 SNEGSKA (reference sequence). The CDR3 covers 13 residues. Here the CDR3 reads CSALPGQSYEQYF. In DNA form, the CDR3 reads TGCAGTGCTTTACCGGGACAGTCCTACGAGCAGTACTTC.

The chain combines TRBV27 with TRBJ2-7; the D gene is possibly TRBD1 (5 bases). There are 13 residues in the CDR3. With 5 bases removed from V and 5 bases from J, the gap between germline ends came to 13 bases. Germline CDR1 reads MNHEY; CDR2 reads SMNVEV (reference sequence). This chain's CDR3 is CASSRSWGHEQYF. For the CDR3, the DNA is TGTGCCAGCAGTCGGAGTTGGGGCCACGAGCAGTACTTC.

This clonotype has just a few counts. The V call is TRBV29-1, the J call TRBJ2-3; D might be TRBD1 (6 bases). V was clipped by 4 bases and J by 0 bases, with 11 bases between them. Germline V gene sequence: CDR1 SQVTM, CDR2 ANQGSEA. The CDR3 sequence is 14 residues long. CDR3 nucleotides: TGCAGCGTTGCAGGGACATCTAGCACAGATACGCAGTATTTT. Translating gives CSVAGTSSTDTQYF.

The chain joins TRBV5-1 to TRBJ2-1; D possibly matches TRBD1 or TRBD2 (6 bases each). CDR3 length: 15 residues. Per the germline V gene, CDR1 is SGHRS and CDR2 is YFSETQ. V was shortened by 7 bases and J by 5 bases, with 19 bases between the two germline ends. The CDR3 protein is CASSVTGGLNNEQFF. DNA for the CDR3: TGCGCCAGCTCAGTGACAGGAGGGCTCAACAATGAGCAGTTCTTC.

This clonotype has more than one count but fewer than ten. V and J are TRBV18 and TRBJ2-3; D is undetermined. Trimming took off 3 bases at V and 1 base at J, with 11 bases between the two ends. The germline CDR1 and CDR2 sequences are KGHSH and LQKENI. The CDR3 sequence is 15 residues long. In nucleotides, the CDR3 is TGTGCCAGCTCACCCCCCCCCGACCGCACAGATACGCAGTATTTT. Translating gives CASSPPPDRTDTQYF.

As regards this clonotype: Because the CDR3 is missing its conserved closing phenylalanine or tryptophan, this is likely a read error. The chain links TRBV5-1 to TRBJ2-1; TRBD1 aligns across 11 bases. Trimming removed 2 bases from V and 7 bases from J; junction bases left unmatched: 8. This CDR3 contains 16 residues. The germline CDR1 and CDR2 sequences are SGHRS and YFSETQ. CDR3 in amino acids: CASSFTGQGARNEQFI. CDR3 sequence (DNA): TGCGCCAGCAGCTTTACCGGACAGGGGGCGAGAAATGAGCAGTTCATC.